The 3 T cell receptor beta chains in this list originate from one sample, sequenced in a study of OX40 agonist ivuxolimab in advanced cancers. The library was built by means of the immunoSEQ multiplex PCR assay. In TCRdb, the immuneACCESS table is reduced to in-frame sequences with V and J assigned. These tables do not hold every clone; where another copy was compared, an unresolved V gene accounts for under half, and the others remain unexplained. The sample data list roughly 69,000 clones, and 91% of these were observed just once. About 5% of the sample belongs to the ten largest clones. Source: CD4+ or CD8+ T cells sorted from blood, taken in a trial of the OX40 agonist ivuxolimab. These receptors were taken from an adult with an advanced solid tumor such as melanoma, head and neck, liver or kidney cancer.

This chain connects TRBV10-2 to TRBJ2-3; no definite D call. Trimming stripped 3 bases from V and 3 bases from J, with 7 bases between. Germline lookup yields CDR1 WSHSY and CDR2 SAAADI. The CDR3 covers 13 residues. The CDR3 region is CASSDHGTDTQYF. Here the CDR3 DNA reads TGCGCCAGCAGTGATCACGGAACAGATACGCAGTATTTT.

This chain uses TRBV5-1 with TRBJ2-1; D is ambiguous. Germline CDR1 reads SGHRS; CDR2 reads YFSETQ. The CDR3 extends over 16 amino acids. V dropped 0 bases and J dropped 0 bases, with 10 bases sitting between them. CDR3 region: CASSLGSASSYNEQFF. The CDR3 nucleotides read TGCGCCAGCAGCTTGGGCAGCGCCAGCTCCTACAATGAGCAGTTCTTC.

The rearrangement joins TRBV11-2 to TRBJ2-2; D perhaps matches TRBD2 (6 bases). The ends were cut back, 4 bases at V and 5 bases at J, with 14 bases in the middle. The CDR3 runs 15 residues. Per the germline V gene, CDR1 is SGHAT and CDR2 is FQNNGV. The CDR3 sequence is CASSSGLRPTGELFF. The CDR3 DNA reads TGTGCCAGCAGCTCGGGACTCCGGCCAACCGGGGAGCTGTTTTTT.